This entry describes one T cell receptor (beta chain). Participants were aged about 18 to 100 years from 20 to 30 US areas. This CDR3 has 17 residues. Germline V gene lookup returns CDR1 SGHVS and CDR2 FNYEAQ. The ends were cut back, 3 bases at V and 4 bases at J, with 22 bases in the middle. Measured with immunoSEQ multiplex PCR; TCRdb has only the in-frame clones, and not every one. The sample comprises around 400,000 clones, approximately 90% of which are singletons, and roughly 0.86% rests with the top ten. The data stem from a study of blood T cell repertoires in COVID-19. V usage is TRBV7-6 and J usage is TRBJ2-7; TRBD2 is a possible D gene (8 bases). The sequence derives from a woman aged 40 to 50 who had been exposed to COVID-19. Specimen: PBMCs or T cells enriched from blood (not recorded which). The CDR3 nucleotides read TGTGCCAGCAGCTTTCGGGGGGGGAGACAGGGACCGTACGAGCAGTACTTC. Its translation is CASSFRGGRQGPYEQYF.